The source of this T cell receptor (beta chain) is a study of early T cells in non-severe SARS-CoV-2 infection. About the study: Alpha and beta chains were unpaired, from unsorted whole-blood bulk RNA.

As concerns this clonotype: Its antigen is undetermined.

Separate cDNA molecules each had unique molecular identifiers attached to them. Via MiXCR, TCRdb re-called the 5' RACE reads, giving one row per CDR3 protein. The repertoire has about 83,000 distinct CDR3 sequences, 9% to 15% of them found once; the top ten carry just over 6.5%. Notes on the study in general: Private and CD4 specificities were missed by VDJdb matching, which favored anti-spike CD8 responses.

With V trimmed by 2 bases and J by 15 bases, 11 bases remained unmatched. The length of the CDR3 is 14 residues. Per germline, CDR1 MNHEY and CDR2 SVGEGT. The origin of this receptor is an adult who was a healthcare worker with PCR-confirmed SARS-CoV-2 infection or an uninfected control (not recorded which). The V and J genes are TRBV6-2 or TRBV6-3 and TRBJ2-1, with 9 bases fitting TRBD2. The sample comprised whole blood. The DNA of the CDR3 is TGTGCCAGCAGTTACATAGCGGGAGAGGATCGGGGGTTCTTC. This codes for CASSYIAGEDRGFF.